A selection of T cell receptor beta chains follows, all from one sample in a study of blood T cell repertoires in COVID-19. This table comes from immunoSEQ multiplex PCR, and its TCRdb copy is limited to in-frame clones, with some not included. The sample shows about 230,000 clones, around 82% of them seen only once. The sequenced sample consisted of peripheral blood. Receptors were obtained from a man in his forties with active or convalescent COVID-19. The CDR3 runs from the conserved cysteine through the conserved F or W. A D gene is named only where the DNA matches it firmly. For some rows the clone size is stated as once, few or many, or as a class when expanded; others skip it.

. . TRBJ1-5 TRBV2 CASSIRWEGNQPQHF TGTGCCAGCAGTATCCGGTGGGAGGGCAATCAGCCCCAGCATTTT
. many TRBJ2-7 TRBV29-1 CSVGRDPPYEQYF TGCAGCGTTGGGCGGGACCCACCCTACGAGCAGTACTTC
. . TRBJ1-1 TRBV18 CASSPTQQGNTEAFF TGTGCCAGCTCACCGACCCAACAGGGGAACACTGAAGCTTTCTTT
. . TRBJ1-6 TRBV18 CASSPLTGLNSPLHF TGTGCCAGCTCACCCCTGACGGGTCTGAATTCACCCCTCCACTTT
. . TRBJ1-5 TRBV6-1 CASSEGVQGAGQPQHF TGTGCCAGCAGTGAAGGGGTACAGGGTGCCGGTCAGCCCCAGCATTTT
TRBD2 once TRBJ2-7 TRBV9 CASSEGTIRGEQYF TGTGCCAGCAGCGAGGGGACTATAAGAGGCGAGCAGTACTTC
. . TRBJ2-5 TRBV7-7 CASSLRRGAGETQYF TGTGCTAGCAGCTTACGCAGGGGGGCTGGGGAGACCCAGTACTTC
TRBD2 . TRBJ2-2 TRBV5-4 CASSLGSGRGGRGLFF TGTGCCAGCAGCTTAGGATCTGGACGGGGGGGCCGTGGTCTGTTTTTT
. . TRBJ2-5 TRBV7-9 CAISSVMGETQYF TGTGCCATTTCTAGCGTAATGGGGGAGACCCAGTACTTC
TRBD1 few TRBJ1-1 TRBV18 CASSPTGGEDTEAFF TGTGCCAGCTCACCGACAGGGGGCGAGGACACTGAAGCTTTCTTT
TRBD1 . TRBJ1-2 TRBV6-5 CASSRQRTGNYGYTF TGTGCCAGCAGCCGACAAAGGACAGGCAACTATGGCTACACCTTC
. . TRBJ1-5 TRBV20-1 CSASRGNSNQPQHF TGCAGTGCTAGTAGAGGGAATAGCAATCAGCCCCAGCATTTT
TRBD1 . TRBJ2-5 TRBV29-1 CSVIGTGETQYF TGCAGCGTTATCGGGACAGGAGAGACCCAGTACTTC
TRBD2 . TRBJ2-1 TRBV11-3 CASSLLTGTRYNEQFF TGTGCCAGCAGCTTACTTACCGGGACTAGATACAATGAGCAGTTCTTC
TRBD1 . TRBJ2-1 TRBV27 CASSSHRGTGQFF TGTGCCAGCAGTTCCCACAGGGGAACGGGGCAGTTCTTC
. . TRBJ1-4 TRBV19 CASSIGGASEKLFF TGTGCCAGTAGTATCGGGGGGGCTAGTGAAAAACTGTTTTTT
. . TRBJ2-2 TRBV15 CATSRVGGYGELFF TGTGCCACCAGCAGAGTTGGGGGGTACGGGGAGCTGTTTTTT
. . TRBJ2-1 TRBV5-1 CASRSSASGNEQFF TGCGCCAGCAGATCTTCTGCGTCTGGCAATGAGCAGTTCTTC
. . TRBJ2-7 TRBV5-4 CASSEKTGFHEQYF TGTGCCAGCAGCGAAAAAACAGGGTTCCACGAGCAGTACTTC
. . TRBJ1-2 TRBV18 CASSPLEGSYGYTF TGTGCCAGCTCACCACTAGAGGGCAGCTATGGCTACACCTTC
. . TRBJ1-1 TRBV6-4 CASSATANANTEAFF TGTGCCAGCAGTGCGACAGCGAACGCGAACACTGAAGCTTTCTTT
TRBD2 few TRBJ2-1 TRBV10-1 CASSAGTTHNEQFF TGCGCCAGCAGCGCCGGGACTACTCACAATGAGCAGTTCTTC
TRBD2 . TRBJ2-1 TRBV19 CASSLPLSGGFRDEQFF TGTGCCAGTAGTCTTCCCCTTTCGGGGGGGTTCCGCGATGAGCAGTTCTTC
. . TRBJ1-6 TRBV2 CASRDSTSNSPLHF TGTGCCAGCAGAGACAGTACGTCTAATTCACCCCTCCACTTT
TRBD1 . TRBJ2-1 TRBV4-2 CASSPEGGRGFVGEQFF TGTGCCAGCAGCCCCGAGGGTGGCAGGGGGTTTGTTGGTGAGCAGTTCTTC
TRBD1 . TRBJ2-5 TRBV11-3 CASSLDRGQETQYF TGTGCCAGCAGCTTGGACAGGGGGCAAGAGACCCAGTACTTC
. . TRBJ2-4 TRBV11-3 CASSLQQKQFKNIQYF TGTGCCAGCAGCTTACAACAGAAGCAATTCAAAAACATTCAGTACTTC
. few TRBJ1-3 TRBV29-1 CSVVEKGGTIYF TGCAGCGTTGTTGAGAAAGGGGGCACCATATATTTT
TRBD1 . TRBJ2-3 TRBV5-1 CASSSGQSTDTQYF TGCGCCAGCAGCTCGGGACAGTCCACAGATACGCAGTATTTT
TRBD1 . TRBJ2-2 TRBV6-1 CASSEQGAPGELFF TGTGCCAGCAGTGAACAGGGGGCCCCCGGGGAGCTGTTTTTT
. . TRBJ1-5 TRBV10-3 CAADSGNQPQHF TGTGCCGCCGACTCGGGTAATCAGCCCCAGCATTTT
. . TRBJ1-1 TRBV7-2 CASSFGGANTEAFF TGTGCCAGCAGCTTCGGGGGAGCCAACACTGAAGCTTTCTTT
. . TRBJ1-4 TRBV4-2 CASSQDRAGHEKLFF TGTGCCAGCAGCCAAGATAGGGCAGGGCATGAAAAACTGTTTTTT
. . TRBJ1-2 TRBV6-1 CASSDPGDGYTF TGTGCCAGCAGTGACCCGGGTGATGGCTACACCTTC
. . TRBJ2-7 TRBV7-6 CASSQSRDTAPYEQYF TGTGCCAGCAGCCAGTCCCGAGACACTGCCCCCTACGAGCAGTACTTC
TRBD1 . TRBJ1-2 TRBV11-2 CASSLDRGRGGYTF TGTGCCAGCAGCCTGGACAGGGGGCGAGGGGGCTACACCTTC
. . TRBJ1-2 TRBV7-2 CASSPRGTDYGYTF TGTGCCAGCAGCCCCCGCGGAACCGACTATGGCTACACCTTC
. . TRBJ1-6 TRBV11-2 CASSSPFGSYNSPLHF TGTGCCAGCAGCTCCCCTTTCGGCTCCTATAATTCACCCCTCCACTTT
TRBD1 . TRBJ1-1 TRBV6-2/TRBV6-3 CASSQTPDRVDTEAFF TGTGCCAGCAGTCAAACCCCGGACAGGGTTGACACTGAAGCTTTCTTT
TRBD1 . TRBJ1-1 TRBV18 CASSPGTGERAFF TGTGCCAGCTCCCCCGGGACAGGGGAGAGAGCTTTCTTT
TRBD2 . TRBJ2-3 TRBV28 CASSSGGGADTQYF TGTGCCAGCAGTTCGGGCGGGGGGGCAGATACGCAGTATTTT
. . TRBJ1-1 TRBV30 CAWSALGGGSKAEAFF TGTGCCTGGAGTGCTTTGGGGGGAGGGAGTAAGGCTGAAGCTTTCTTT
. . TRBJ2-1 TRBV29-1 CSVYYNEQFF TGCAGCGTTTATTACAATGAGCAGTTCTTC
TRBD1 . TRBJ2-1 TRBV3-1/TRBV3-2 CASSYLDRGDEQFF TGTGCCAGCAGCTATCTAGACAGGGGAGATGAGCAGTTCTTC
. . TRBJ2-7 TRBV28 CASRPQASSSYEQYF TGTGCCAGCAGGCCACAGGCGTCGAGCTCCTACGAGCAGTACTTC
TRBD2 . TRBJ2-5 TRBV3-1/TRBV3-2 CASSGGRAGQETQYF TGTGCCAGCAGCGGTGGGAGGGCCGGCCAAGAGACCCAGTACTTC
TRBD1 . TRBJ2-1 TRBV30 CAWSRGTGNEQFF TGTGCCTGGAGCCGCGGGACAGGGAATGAGCAGTTCTTC
. . TRBJ2-1 TRBV7-9 CASSFGWNEQFF TGTGCCAGCAGCTTCGGGTGGAATGAGCAGTTCTTC
TRBD1 . TRBJ1-1 TRBV27 CASRKQGPNTEAFF TGTGCCAGCAGGAAACAGGGGCCGAACACTGAAGCTTTCTTT
. . TRBJ1-5 TRBV19 CASSITAGAGQPQHF TGTGCCAGTAGTATAACCGCGGGCGCTGGTCAGCCCCAGCATTTT